This T cell receptor beta chain was observed in a study of T cell changes during pregnancy in multiple sclerosis. J lost 12 bases, V lost 7 bases, and 5 bases had no gene match. The CDR3 covers 12 residues. CDR1 is SGHRS, CDR2 YFSETQ, per germline. Profiling relied on immunoSEQ multiplex PCR, and the TCRdb table lists in-frame clones only, not all of them. The sample yields about 50,000 clones, roughly 92% seen once. Sequencing used CD4+ T cells from peripheral blood mononuclear cells, obtained after pregnancy. This sequence originates from a female donor with multiple sclerosis, enrolled in a pregnancy study. The J gene is TRBJ2-1, the V gene TRBV5-1; 12 nucleotides match TRBD2. CDR3 in DNA: TGCGCCAGCGGGACTAGCGGGCTTGTGCAGTTCTTC. Protein product: CASGTSGLVQFF.